One sample yielded the 10 T cell receptor beta chains listed below, sequenced in a study of response to subunit inactivated influenza vaccine. TCRdb re-called the RT-PCR reads through MiXCR, storing one row per CDR3 protein. This sample has about 520,000 distinct CDR3 sequences, with approximately 6.9% found just once. Sequencing was performed on PBMCs from blood, taken roughly 24 months after vaccination. The source is a man between 45 and 75 years old who received an inactivated influenza vaccine.

The chain employs TRBV19 and TRBJ2-3, with D uncertain. The CDR3 extends over 12 amino acids. Germline V CDR1 and CDR2: LNHDA, SQIVND (reference sequence). The V end was cut by 3 bases, the J end by 2 bases, with 3 bases between. The CDR3 protein is CASSIYTDTQYF. For the CDR3, the DNA is TGTGCCAGTAGTATCTACACAGATACGCAGTATTTT.

This clonotype has a handful of counts. The V gene is TRBV7-6, the J gene TRBJ2-7; tentative D call: TRBD2 (6 bases). The CDR3 has 12 residues. Per germline, CDR1 SGHVS and CDR2 FNYEAQ. Trimming took off 5 bases at V and 5 bases at J, with 10 bases between the two ends. The CDR3 loop reads CASSQGGNEQYF. DNA of the CDR3: TGTGCCAGCAGCCAGGGAGGAAACGAGCAGTACTTC.

The chain combines TRBV18 with TRBJ1-5, with D perhaps matching TRBD1 (6 bases). Trimming removed 0 bases from V and 10 bases from J, with 10 bases in between. Germline V gene lookup returns CDR1 KGHSH and CDR2 LQKENI. The CDR3 spans 13 residues. The CDR3 region is CASSPPGAGPQHF. DNA for the CDR3: TGTGCCAGCTCACCACCGGGGGCTGGACCCCAGCATTTT. Full variable domain (remainder filled in from reference TRBV18 and TRBJ1-5): NAGVMQNPRHLVRRRGQEARLRCSPMKGHSHVYWYRQLPEEGLKFMVYLQKENIIDESGMPKERFSAEFPKEGPSILRIQQVVRGDSAAYFCASSPPGAGPQHFGDGTRLSIL.

This clonotype showed up just a few times. The chain is built from TRBV24-1 and TRBJ2-1; 12 bases agree with TRBD2. The J segment lost 9 bases and the V segment lost 3 bases, leaving 8 bases of the junction unmatched. CDR3 length equals 16 residues. The germline V gene has CDR1 KGHDR and CDR2 SFDVKD. CDR3 coding DNA: TGTGCCACCAGTGATATGACTAGCGGGAGAACGGGTGAGCAGTTCTTC. It translates to CATSDMTSGRTGEQFF.

This clonotype appeared a few times. V gene TRBV7-3 combines with J gene TRBJ2-3; D unclear. Germline V gene data show CDR1 as SGHTA and CDR2 as FQGTGA. Trimming stripped 1 base from V and 4 bases from J, with 12 bases between. The CDR3 consists of 15 residues. The CDR3 sequence: CASSLIGGRADTQYF. The CDR3 DNA follows: TGTGCCAGCAGCTTAATTGGCGGAAGGGCAGATACGCAGTATTTT.

The chain links TRBV4-3 to TRBJ2-2, with TRBD1 identical over 8 bases. The J segment lost 3 bases and the V segment lost 4 bases, leaving 10 bases of the junction unmatched. This CDR3 spans 17 amino acids. The germline gives CDR1 LGHNA, CDR2 YSLEER. The CDR3 DNA reads TGCGCCAGCAGCCCGGAGGGGCAGGGGGCATACACCGGGGAGCTGTTTTTT. Encoded protein: CASSPEGQGAYTGELFF.

The chain is built from TRBV4-2 and TRBJ2-3; TRBD1 matches at 7 bases. V lost 2 bases, J lost 5 bases, and 7 bases stayed unmatched. This CDR3 is 15 amino acids long. Germline values: CDR1 LGHNA, CDR2 YNFKEQ. The CDR3 sequence is CASSQPGTVIDTQYF. CDR3 sequence (DNA): TGTGCCAGCAGCCAACCCGGGACAGTGATAGATACGCAGTATTTT.

A few counts support this clonotype. J is TRBJ1-4 and V is TRBV11-2, with D possibly matching TRBD1 (6 bases). V gave up 4 bases and J gave up 4 bases, with 13 bases separating them. From germline, CDR1 is SGHAT and CDR2 FQNNGV. The CDR3 consists of 15 residues. As DNA, the CDR3 is TGTGCCAGCAGCTCCGGACAGACCTATAATGAAAAACTGTTTTTT. Translated: CASSSGQTYNEKLFF.

Only a few counts were recorded for this clonotype. The chain couples TRBV7-2 to TRBJ2-3, with 7 bases fitting TRBD1. Germline CDR1 SGHTA, CDR2 FQGNSA. CDR3 size: 15 residues. J lost 7 bases, V lost 4 bases, and 11 bases had no gene match. Written as DNA, the CDR3 is TGTGCCAGCAGCTCAGGGGGACACCTTGGGAATACGCAGTATTTT. Translation: CASSSGGHLGNTQYF. Using reference TRBV7-2 and TRBJ2-3 for the parts outside the CDR3, the full variable domain is GAGVSQSPSNKVTEKGKDVELRCDPISGHTALYWYRQSLGQGLEFLIYFQGNSAPDKSGLPSDRFSAERTGGSVSTLTIQRTQQEDSAVYLCASSSGGHLGNTQYFGPGTRLTVL.

This clonotype has only a few counts. The rearrangement joins TRBV6-2 or TRBV6-3 to TRBJ1-4, with a weak D call TRBD1 (5 bases). Trimming removed 6 bases from V and 8 bases from J, with 16 bases in between. Germline V gives CDR1 MNHEY, CDR2 SVGEGT. This CDR3 has 14 residues. DNA of the CDR3: TGTGCCAGCAGCCCCCTCGGGGCGGGAGAAAAACTGTTTTTT. The encoded protein is CASSPLGAGEKLFF.